This T cell receptor beta chain was retrieved from a study of blood T cell repertoires in COVID-19 (dated by TCRdb to the early 2020s). Broadly, across the study: The collaborator samples originated in the United States, Italy and Spain and spanned the acute and convalescent phases of COVID-19. The dataset comprised deeply sampled blood TCRbeta repertoires from subjects exposed to, actively infected with, or recovered from COVID-19. A de-identified subject ID, COVID-19 status, age in years and sex were almost always included in the sample metadata. Where HLA class I and class II types were available, the types were taken from metadata supplied by the sample provider, not from assay-based typing. A freely available public database, intended as a resource for researchers studying the immune response to SARS-CoV-2, is where the repertoires were released. Samples were obtained from the ongoing ImmuneRACE study (first 160 participants) and from 1,254 subjects provided by 6 global collaborators. The material from the prospective study consisted of cDNA or gDNA derived from T cells, B-cell-depleted T cells, or PBMCs. What the research found in general, with its limitations: Clinical and demographic metadata were provided uncurated, with the amount varying by source and participant.

A word on this clone: Its antigen remains unidentified. Base-call qualities are not available, and no considerably larger clone is one nucleotide away.

Inclusive of the bounding cysteine and phenylalanine, the CDR3 is 17 residues long. CDR3 DNA is the only sequence kept; it has 51 bases, read in frame from the first base. V is cut by 4 bases and J by 3 bases, and the space between the germline ends is 18 bases. The germline V gene (reference sequence) sets CDR1 to LNHDA and CDR2 to SQIVND. The immunoSEQ Assay, a bias-controlled multiplex PCR, was used to amplify TCRbeta CDR3 regions from genomic DNA. Per the authors' processing: Nucleated cell counts per sample were estimated from amplification of reference gene primers within the assay. To quantify the absolute abundance of each unique TCRbeta CDR3 rearrangement, sequence reads were collapsed and filtered. For each sample, productive Simpson clonality was calculated as the square root of Simpson's diversity index over productive rearrangements. Entries here come from immuneACCESS through TCRdb and include only in-frame sequences with V and J called. Some clones fail to appear in such tables; in the studies checked, an unresolved V gene covers under half of the shortfall, and the cause of the remainder is unknown. The V and J calls and clone size were taken over from that table, and D and trimming were inferred from the DNA. This sample comprises over 70,000 clones, approximately 81% of them detected only once. The ten largest account for 9.5% to 13% of the sample.

In Seattle, one collaborating source enrolled patients while the infection was active and tracked those patients longitudinally over the course of disease. Whole blood was collected in K2EDTA tubes by collaborating institutions according to the institutions' own protocols. Collaborator samples were shipped for TCRbeta analysis as frozen whole blood, isolated PBMCs, or DNA extracted from either sample type. Sequencing used peripheral blood. Recombination joined TRBV19 with TRBJ2-2; matching of 5 bases hints at TRBD2 as the D gene. This TCR was recovered from a man aged 60 to 75 with COVID-19, enrolled during active disease. The CDR3 loop reads CASSRSLILVYTGELFF. The sequenced DNA: TGTGCCAGTAGTAGATCACTCATACTAGTTTACACCGGGGAGCTGTTTTTT.